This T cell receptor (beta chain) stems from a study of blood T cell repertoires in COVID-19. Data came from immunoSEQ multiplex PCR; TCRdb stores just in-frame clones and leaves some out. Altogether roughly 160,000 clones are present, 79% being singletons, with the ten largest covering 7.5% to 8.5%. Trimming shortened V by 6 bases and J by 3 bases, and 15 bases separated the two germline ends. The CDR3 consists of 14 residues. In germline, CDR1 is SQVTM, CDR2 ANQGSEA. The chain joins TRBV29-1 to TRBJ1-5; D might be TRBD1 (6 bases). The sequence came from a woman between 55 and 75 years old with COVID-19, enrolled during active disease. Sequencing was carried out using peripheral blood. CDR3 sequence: CSVAGTGNNQPQHF. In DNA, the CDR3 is TGCAGCGTCGCAGGCACAGGGAACAATCAGCCCCAGCATTTT.